The 5 T cell receptor beta chains below all came from one sample that was sequenced in a study of T-cell reconstitution after alpha-beta-depleted transplantation in children. The authors prepared the TCRbeta library with unique molecular identifiers. TCRdb fed the PCR reads into MiXCR, producing one record per CDR3 protein. The repertoire has roughly 610,000 distinct CDR3 sequences, 8% to 11% of them found once; the top ten carry about 4%. Sample: PBMCs from the stem cell graft donor, taken from the stem cell graft. These receptors were collected from a human donor who donated a stem cell graft to a child with acute myeloid leukemia.

This clonotype was counted between two and nine times. The junction differs from germline at one of its ends, possibly a read error. This chain joins TRBV11-2 and TRBJ2-1; TRBD2 matches at 11 bases. Germline CDR1 is SGHAT and CDR2 is FQNNGV. The CDR3 totals 13 residues. CDR3 region: CASSLPKGLAAYF. The CDR3 DNA reads TGTGCCAGCAGCCTACCAAAGGGACTAGCGGCCTACTTC.

The chain carries TRBV6-4 and TRBJ2-2; possible D gene TRBD1, 6 bases. This CDR3 has 14 residues. Trimming took off 6 bases at V and 7 bases at J, with 15 bases between the two ends. CDR1 and CDR2 from the germline V gene are MRHNA and SNTAGT. CDR3 nucleotide sequence: TGTGCCAGCAGGAAACAGGGTTTTATCGGGGAGCTGTTTTTT. Its protein is CASRKQGFIGELFF.

This clonotype was counted a few times. The chain is built from TRBV7-9 and TRBJ1-1, with D uncertain. Germline CDR1 reads SEHNR; CDR2 reads FQNEAQ (reference sequence). The CDR3 extends over 12 amino acids. Trimming cost V 6 bases and J 4 bases, with 9 bases left between them. The CDR3 here is CASRGPITEAFF. Here the CDR3 DNA reads TGTGCCAGCAGAGGACCGATCACTGAAGCTTTCTTT.

The genes are TRBV15 and TRBJ2-6; no firm D call. CDR3 length equals 17 residues. Germline CDR1 LNHNV, CDR2 YYDKDF (reference sequence). Trimming pared 1 base from V and 6 bases from J, leaving 16 bases between. Here the CDR3 reads CATSRVSLTRAANVLTF. CDR3 nucleotide sequence: TGTGCCACCAGCAGAGTTTCCCTCACTCGGGCGGCCAACGTCCTGACTTTC.

This clonotype was seen many times. At one end the junction does not follow the germline gene, possibly because of a read error. This sequence joins TRBV5-1 and TRBJ2-3; the D gene is possibly TRBD2 (6 bases). The CDR3 consists of 13 residues. CDR1 is SGHRS, CDR2 YFSETQ, per germline. CDR3 sequence reads: CASSGGGTDTQYF. DNA for the CDR3: TGTGCCAGCTCAGGAGGGGGCACAGATACGCAGTATTTT.